This T cell receptor beta chain was retrieved from a study of early T cells in non-severe SARS-CoV-2 infection. Study context: Sequenced material consisted of bulk RNA (from unsorted whole blood), and chains were unpaired.

The CDR3 contains 12 residues. The ends were cut back, 3 bases at V and 4 bases at J, with 8 bases in the middle. The V gene's germline CDR1 is DFQATT and CDR2 SNEGSKA (reference sequence). A remark on this clonotype: The target antigen is unknown.

Study findings and constraints: Anti-spike CD8 responses were favored in VDJdb matching, and private and CD4 specificities were missed.

The library protocol tagged individual cDNA molecules with unique molecular identifiers. TCRdb called the 5' RACE reads again in MiXCR, with one record for every CDR3 protein. The repertoire includes tens of thousands of distinct CDR3 sequences, about 5.2% of them detected once, and 3.5% to 4% sits in the top ten. The specimen was whole blood. This rearrangement joins TRBV20-1 to TRBJ2-3, with D possibly being TRBD1 or TRBD2 (5 bases each). The receptor was derived from an adult who was a healthcare worker with PCR-confirmed SARS-CoV-2 infection or an uninfected control (not recorded which). This CDR3 reads CSASLGADTQYF. The CDR3, as DNA: TGCAGTGCTAGCTTGGGGGCAGATACGCAGTATTTT.